This TCR beta chain derives from a study of T-cell memory formation after mild COVID-19. Study observations and caveats: Whereas later expanders leaned CD4+, clones contracting day 15 to 85 showed a balanced CD4/CD8 makeup.

The CDR3 covers 15 residues. The V segment lost 5 bases and the J segment 4 bases; nucleotides outside the gene matches: 8. The V gene's germline CDR1 is SEHNR and CDR2 FQNEAQ (reference sequence). TCRdb analysed the 5' RACE reads with MiXCR anew, one entry per CDR3 protein. The top ten hold 13% of the sample, which has a few hundred thousand distinct CDR3 sequences, around 28% seen once. In its sample, this clonotype was seen a few times. Antigen specificity is unknown. Input material: PBMCs or a T cell subset sorted from them (not recorded which). The chain recombines TRBV7-9 with TRBJ2-1; 7 nucleotides align to TRBD1. This receptor was taken from an adult woman who had mild COVID-19 (a few samples of this study predate the infection). Cell type and time point are not known. The CDR3 coding sequence is TGTGCCAGCAGCCACCGGGACAGTCGATACAATGAGCAGTTCTTC. It is translated as CASSHRDSRYNEQFF.